Following are 2 T cell receptor beta chains from one sample sequenced in a study of T cell changes during pregnancy in multiple sclerosis. TCRdb keeps only in-frame clones here, not all; method: immunoSEQ multiplex PCR. The sample has roughly 23,000 clones, around 87% seen once. Sequences were derived from CD4+ T cells from peripheral blood mononuclear cells, sampled in the second trimester of pregnancy. These TCRs come from a female donor in good health, enrolled as a control in a pregnancy study.

The chain carries TRBV27 and TRBJ2-1, with D perhaps matching TRBD2 (6 bases). The germline V gene encodes CDR1 MNHEY and CDR2 SMNVEV (reference sequence). V gave up 3 bases and J gave up 10 bases, with 16 bases separating them. This CDR3 spans 14 amino acids. DNA of the CDR3: TGTGCCAGCAGTTTCACTAGCCTCACTGGGGAGCAGTTCTTC. Protein product: CASSFTSLTGEQFF.

The chain joins TRBV6-1 to TRBJ2-6; TRBD1 agrees at 7 bases. Germline lookup yields CDR1 MNHNS and CDR2 SASEGT. The CDR3 totals 14 residues. Unmatched junction bases numbered 1, after V lost 6 bases and J lost 2 bases. CDR3 region: CASRQGAGANVLTF. The DNA for the CDR3 is TGTGCCAGCAGGCAGGGGGCTGGGGCCAACGTCCTGACTTTC.